Presented here are 3 T cell receptor beta chains from one specimen sequenced in a study of metastatic and nonmetastatic thyroid tumors. TCRdb reprocessed the PCR reads using MiXCR. This sample has tens of thousands of clones, with around an eighth found just once. Each patient went into thyroid surgery without having received any treatment. The sample comprised blood. The receptors derive from a female donor with papillary thyroid cancer or a benign thyroid nodule (not recorded which). Some clones in this sample may be carry-over from other donors' samples.

This clone is termed medium-sized. The CDR3 nucleotides are TGTGCCAGCAGTGGAGAGGGACGGATCTCCTACGAGCAGTACTTC. This encodes CASSGEGRISYEQYF. The rearrangement links TRBV6-1 to TRBJ2-7, with D perhaps given as TRBD1 or TRBD2 (5 bases each). Germline V lookup: CDR1 MNHNS, CDR2 SASEGT. The CDR3 sequence is 15 residues long. Trimming cost V 4 bases and J 0 bases, with 13 bases left between them.

This clone was seen at least ten times. This rearrangement joins TRBV20-1 to TRBJ2-7; D uncertain. Germline loops: CDR1 DFQATT, CDR2 SNEGSKA (reference sequence). This CDR3 region has 13 residues. The V end lost 1 base, the J end lost 3 bases, and 10 bases lay between the germline ends. As DNA, the CDR3 is TGCAGTGCTAGAGGGGAAGTCGACTACGAGCAGTACTTC. Its translation is CSARGEVDYEQYF.

This clone was observed at least ten times. The rearrangement links TRBV20-1 to TRBJ2-1; 9 bases line up with TRBD2. The V segment lost 2 bases and the J segment 7 bases; nucleotides outside the gene matches: 12. Germline loops: CDR1 DFQATT, CDR2 SNEGSKA (reference sequence). This CDR3 comprises 16 residues. The CDR3 sequence is CSARPGLAEAGNEQFF. The CDR3 DNA follows: TGCAGTGCTAGACCGGGACTAGCAGAGGCGGGGAATGAGCAGTTCTTC.